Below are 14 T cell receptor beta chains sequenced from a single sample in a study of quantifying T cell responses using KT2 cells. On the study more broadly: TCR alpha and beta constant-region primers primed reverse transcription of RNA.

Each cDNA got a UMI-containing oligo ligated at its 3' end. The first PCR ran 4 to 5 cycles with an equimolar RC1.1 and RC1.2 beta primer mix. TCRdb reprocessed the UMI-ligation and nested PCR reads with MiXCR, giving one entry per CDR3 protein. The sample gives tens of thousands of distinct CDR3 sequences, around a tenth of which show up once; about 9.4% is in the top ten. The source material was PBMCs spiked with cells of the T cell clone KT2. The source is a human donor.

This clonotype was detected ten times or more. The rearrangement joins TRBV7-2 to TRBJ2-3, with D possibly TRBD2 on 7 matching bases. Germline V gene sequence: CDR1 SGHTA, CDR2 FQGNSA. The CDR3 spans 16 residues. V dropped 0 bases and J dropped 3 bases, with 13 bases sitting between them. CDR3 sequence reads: CASSLARGRRTDTQYF. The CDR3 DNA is TGTGCCAGCAGCTTAGCGCGGGGGCGGCGGACAGATACGCAGTATTTT.

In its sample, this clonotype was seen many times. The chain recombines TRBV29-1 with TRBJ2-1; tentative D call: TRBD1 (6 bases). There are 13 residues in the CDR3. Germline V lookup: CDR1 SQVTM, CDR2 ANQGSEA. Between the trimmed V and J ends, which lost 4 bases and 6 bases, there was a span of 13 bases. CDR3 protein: CSVVLQGSNEQFF. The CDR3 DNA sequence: TGCAGCGTTGTACTGCAGGGGAGCAATGAGCAGTTCTTC.

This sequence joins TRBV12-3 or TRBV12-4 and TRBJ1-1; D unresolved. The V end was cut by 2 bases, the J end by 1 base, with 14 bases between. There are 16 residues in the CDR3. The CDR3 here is CASSLRPGTENTEAFF. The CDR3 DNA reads TGTGCCAGCAGTTTACGCCCCGGAACCGAGAACACTGAAGCTTTCTTT.

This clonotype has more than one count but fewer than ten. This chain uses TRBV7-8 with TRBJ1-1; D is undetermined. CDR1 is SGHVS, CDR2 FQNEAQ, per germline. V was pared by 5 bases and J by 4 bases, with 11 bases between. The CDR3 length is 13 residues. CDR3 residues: CASSPDPSTEAFF. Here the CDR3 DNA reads TGTGCCAGCAGCCCTGACCCGAGCACTGAAGCTTTCTTT.

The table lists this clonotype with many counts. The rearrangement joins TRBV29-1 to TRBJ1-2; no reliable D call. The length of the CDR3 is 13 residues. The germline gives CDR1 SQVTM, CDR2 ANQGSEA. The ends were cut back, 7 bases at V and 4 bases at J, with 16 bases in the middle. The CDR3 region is CSARPVNGYGYTF. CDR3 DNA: TGCAGCGCACGACCGGTAAACGGCTATGGCTACACCTTC.

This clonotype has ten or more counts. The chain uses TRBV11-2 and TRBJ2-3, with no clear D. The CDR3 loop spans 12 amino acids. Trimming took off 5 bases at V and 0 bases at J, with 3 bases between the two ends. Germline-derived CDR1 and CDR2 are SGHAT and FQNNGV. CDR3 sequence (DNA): TGTGCCAGCAGCCTGAGCACAGATACGCAGTATTTT. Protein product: CASSLSTDTQYF.

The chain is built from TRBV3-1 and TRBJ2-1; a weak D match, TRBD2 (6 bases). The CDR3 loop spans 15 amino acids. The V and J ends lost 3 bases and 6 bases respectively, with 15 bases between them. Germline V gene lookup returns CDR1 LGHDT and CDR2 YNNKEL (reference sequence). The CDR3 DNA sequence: TGTGCCAGCAGCCAGGGAGCGGGCTCGCCCAATGAGCAGTTCTTC. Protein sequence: CASSQGAGSPNEQFF.

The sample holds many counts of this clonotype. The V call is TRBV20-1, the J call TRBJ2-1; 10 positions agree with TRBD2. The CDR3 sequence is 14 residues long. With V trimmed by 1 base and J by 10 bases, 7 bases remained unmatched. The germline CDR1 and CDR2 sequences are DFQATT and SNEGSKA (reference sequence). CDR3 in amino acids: CSARVAGGFGEQFF. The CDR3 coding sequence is TGCAGTGCTAGAGTAGCGGGGGGATTTGGGGAGCAGTTCTTC.

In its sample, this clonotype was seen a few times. Here the CDR3 DNA reads TGTGCCAGCAGCCCACTAGCGGGAGGGACCGGGGAGCTGTTTTTT. Its translation is CASSPLAGGTGELFF. This rearrangement joins TRBV7-2 to TRBJ2-2; 13 positions match TRBD2. The CDR3 extends over 15 amino acids. The ends lost 5 bases at V and 5 bases at J; junction bases unmatched: 2. Germline V gene lookup returns CDR1 SGHTA and CDR2 FQGNSA.

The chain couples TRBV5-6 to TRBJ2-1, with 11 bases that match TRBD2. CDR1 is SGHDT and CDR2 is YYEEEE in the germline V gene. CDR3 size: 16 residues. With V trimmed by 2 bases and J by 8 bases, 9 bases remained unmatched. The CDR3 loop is CASSFYSTSGTHEQFF. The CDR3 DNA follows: TGTGCCAGCAGCTTTTACTCGACTAGCGGGACCCATGAGCAGTTCTTC.

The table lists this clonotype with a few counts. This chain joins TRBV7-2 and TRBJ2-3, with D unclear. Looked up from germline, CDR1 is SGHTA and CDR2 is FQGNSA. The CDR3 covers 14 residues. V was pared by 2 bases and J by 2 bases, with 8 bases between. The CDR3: CASSLRRFTDTQYF. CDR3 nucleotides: TGTGCCAGCAGCTTACGGCGATTCACAGATACGCAGTATTTT.

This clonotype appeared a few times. The CDR3 loop is CASSHGGNTEAFF. The CDR3 nucleotides are TGTGCCAGCAGTCACGGAGGCAACACTGAAGCTTTCTTT. This sequence joins TRBV6-2 or TRBV6-3 and TRBJ1-1; no definite D call. This CDR3 comprises 13 residues. Germline V gives CDR1 MNHEY, CDR2 SVGEGT. V lost 5 bases to trimming and J lost 2 bases, with 9 bases between them.

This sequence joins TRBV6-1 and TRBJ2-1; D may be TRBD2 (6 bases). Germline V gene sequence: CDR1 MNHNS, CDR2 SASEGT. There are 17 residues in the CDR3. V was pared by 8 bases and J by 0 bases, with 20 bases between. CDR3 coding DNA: TGTGCCAGCCTCCTAGCGCCCCCCGATAGCTCCTACAATGAGCAGTTCTTC. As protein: CASLLAPPDSSYNEQFF.

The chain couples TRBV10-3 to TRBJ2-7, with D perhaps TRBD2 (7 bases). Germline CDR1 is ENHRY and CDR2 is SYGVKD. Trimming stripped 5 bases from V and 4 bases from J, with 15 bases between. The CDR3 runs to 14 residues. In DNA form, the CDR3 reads TGTGCCATCAGTCGGGGGGCAGATCCTTACGAGCAGTACTTC. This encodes CAISRGADPYEQYF.